This is a list of T cell receptor beta chains from one sample in a study of CD8+ T cells in alopecia areata. Assay: immunoSEQ multiplex PCR; the TCRdb copy retains only in-frame clones and omits some. The sample has about 100,000 clones, about 61% seen once. This specimen was CD8+ T cells sorted from blood, taken at approximately week 60, from a patient treated with tofacitinib. These receptors came from a human donor with alopecia areata. The CDR3 runs from the conserved cysteine through the conserved F or W. The D gene is left open where the match is weak. Part of the rows lack a size; the others show once, few, many or a class for expanded clones.

>NA|TRBJ1-1|TRBV7-9|TRBD1
CASSARQGRDTEAFF
TGTGCCAGCAGCGCCCGACAGGGGAGGGACACTGAAGCTTTCTTT
>NA|TRBJ2-3|TRBV27|TRBD1
CASSPRDRVADTQYF
TGTGCCAGCAGTCCCCGGGACAGGGTAGCAGATACGCAGTATTTT
>NA|TRBJ2-3|TRBV13|NA
CASSPPPLGARADTQYF
TGTGCCAGCAGCCCGCCCCCGCTGGGGGCCCGGGCAGATACGCAGTATTTT
>few|TRBJ2-5|TRBV6-6|NA
CASSYSGTQYF
TGTGCCAGCAGTTACTCCGGGACCCAGTACTTC
>NA|TRBJ2-1|TRBV13|TRBD2
CASNPGGGPSSYNEQFF
TGTGCCAGCAACCCCGGGGGGGGCCCCAGCTCCTACAATGAGCAGTTCTTC
>NA|TRBJ1-1|TRBV30|NA
CAWEPIAEAFF
TGTGCCTGGGAACCGATCGCTGAAGCTTTCTTT
>few|TRBJ1-2|TRBV4-1|TRBD1
CARGDRGNYGYTF
TGCGCCAGGGGAGACAGGGGTAACTATGGCTACACCTTC
>NA|TRBJ1-2|TRBV13|TRBD1
CASSGYRGRFYGYTF
TGTGCCAGCAGCGGGTACAGGGGGAGGTTCTATGGCTACACCTTC
>NA|TRBJ2-3|TRBV29-1|TRBD2
CSGAGGGRRDTQYF
TGCAGCGGCGCCGGGGGGGGGCGCCGGGATACGCAGTATTTT
>few|TRBJ2-7|TRBV30|NA
CAWRGGQRYEQYF
TGTGCCTGGAGGGGGGGACAACGCTACGAGCAGTACTTC
>few|TRBJ2-3|TRBV6-4|NA
CASSEVGRSTDTQYF
TGTGCCAGCAGTGAGGTCGGCAGAAGCACAGATACGCAGTATTTT
>NA|TRBJ2-7|TRBV4-1|TRBD2
CASSQEGGYEQYF
TGCGCCAGCAGCCAAGAGGGAGGGTACGAGCAGTACTTC
>NA|TRBJ2-3|TRBV4-2|NA
CASSPTWSTDTQYF
TGTGCCAGCAGCCCCACCTGGAGCACAGATACGCAGTATTTT
>NA|TRBJ2-3|TRBV4-2|TRBD2
CASSQEGFLAGETDTQYF
TGTGCCAGCAGCCAAGAGGGGTTTCTAGCGGGGGAGACAGATACGCAGTATTTT
>NA|TRBJ2-7|TRBV2|NA
CASSEGDTYSYEQYF
TGTGCCAGCAGTGAAGGGGACACTTACTCCTACGAGCAGTACTTC
>once|TRBJ2-2|TRBV29-1|TRBD1
CSVEMDRGTGELFF
TGCAGCGTTGAAATGGACAGGGGCACCGGGGAGCTGTTTTTT
>NA|TRBJ2-1|TRBV2|TRBD1
CASAGGQGYNEQFF
TGTGCCAGCGCTGGGGGACAGGGCTACAATGAGCAGTTCTTC
>NA|TRBJ1-2|TRBV30|NA
CAWSLRATTANYGYTF
TGTGCCTGGAGTTTACGGGCGACAACCGCTAACTATGGCTACACCTTC
>NA|TRBJ1-1|TRBV14|NA
CASSQYPGKNTEAFF
TGTGCCAGCAGCCAATACCCGGGGAAGAACACTGAAGCTTTCTTT
>NA|TRBJ2-1|TRBV9|NA
CASSVGGGGYNEQFF
TGTGCCAGCAGCGTAGGCGGAGGGGGCTACAATGAGCAGTTCTTC
>few|TRBJ1-5|TRBV27|NA
CASSLLLNQPQHF
TGTGCCAGCAGTTTACTACTTAATCAGCCCCAGCATTTT
>few|TRBJ2-1|TRBV13|NA
CASSTRQKFNEQFF
TGTGCCAGCAGCACCCGACAGAAGTTTAATGAGCAGTTCTTC
>NA|TRBJ1-4|TRBV12-5|NA
CASGLGTSTNEKLFF
TGTGCTAGTGGTTTGGGGACATCAACTAATGAAAAACTGTTTTTT
>NA|TRBJ2-1|TRBV6-5|TRBD2
CASSYGGGATNEQFF
TGTGCCAGCAGTTACGGCGGGGGGGCCACCAATGAGCAGTTCTTC
>NA|TRBJ2-7|TRBV27|NA
CASSLSNSGGTYYEQYF
TGTGCCAGCAGTTTATCGAATAGCGGAGGGACCTACTACGAGCAGTACTTC
>few|TRBJ1-2|TRBV13|TRBD1
CASSQGQGAYGYTF
TGTGCCAGCAGCCAGGGACAGGGAGCTTATGGCTACACCTTC
>NA|TRBJ1-4|TRBV15|NA
CATSRGKVQFREKLFF
TGTGCCACCAGCAGAGGAAAAGTACAGTTCAGGGAAAAACTGTTTTTT
>NA|TRBJ2-1|TRBV27|TRBD1
CASSYGTVYNEQFF
TGTGCCAGCAGTTATGGGACAGTGTACAATGAGCAGTTCTTC
>few|TRBJ2-7|TRBV13|NA
CASSSRDLGGYEQYF
TGTGCCAGCAGCAGCAGAGATCTCGGGGGCTACGAGCAGTACTTC
>NA|TRBJ1-1|TRBV5-1|TRBD1
CASRGSGGTGPQNTEAFF
TGCGCCAGCCGAGGTTCGGGCGGGACAGGGCCGCAGAACACTGAAGCTTTCTTT
>NA|TRBJ1-1|TRBV7-8|TRBD1
CASSREPPDVPIQGPMVTEAFF
TGTGCCAGCAGCCGGGAACCACCGGATGTGCCTATACAGGGGCCCATGGTCACTGAAGCTTTCTTT
>NA|TRBJ1-2|TRBV14|NA
CASSPGPGGYTF
TGTGCCAGCAGCCCCGGCCCCGGCGGCTACACCTTC
>NA|TRBJ1-1|TRBV6-1|NA
CASSGRGLGNTEAFF
TGTGCCAGCAGCGGTCGGGGGCTGGGGAACACTGAAGCTTTCTTT
>once|TRBJ2-5|TRBV30|NA
CAWSTKGTQYF
TGTGCCTGGAGTACAAAAGGGACCCAGTACTTC
>NA|TRBJ1-6|TRBV7-9|TRBD1
CASSSHETGGIGSPLHF
TGTGCCAGCAGCTCCCACGAAACAGGGGGCATTGGGTCACCCCTCCACTTT
>NA|TRBJ1-1|TRBV9|NA
CASSPDKVGTEAFF
TGTGCCAGCAGCCCCGACAAGGTTGGCACTGAAGCTTTCTTT
>NA|TRBJ1-2|TRBV7-8|NA
CASSLALDGTYGYTF
TGTGCCAGCAGCTTAGCGCTTGACGGTACCTATGGCTACACCTTC
>NA|TRBJ1-5|TRBV27|NA
CASSSRVTLKGQPQHF
TGTGCCAGCAGTTCCCGGGTAACTTTGAAAGGTCAGCCCCAGCATTTT
>NA|TRBJ1-6|TRBV7-9|NA
CASRGTPGLEGNSPLHF
TGTGCCAGCAGAGGGACCCCGGGGTTAGAGGGGAATTCACCCCTCCACTTT
>NA|TRBJ1-1|TRBV2|NA
CASSDRENTEAFF
TGTGCCAGCAGTGACAGGGAGAACACTGAAGCTTTCTTT
>NA|TRBJ1-2|TRBV29-1|TRBD1
CSVRDRAPRDGYTF
TGCAGCGTCCGGGACAGGGCCCCGCGTGATGGCTACACCTTC
>NA|TRBJ1-1|TRBV5-1|TRBD1
CASSRDRGGSTEAFF
TGCGCCAGCAGCCGAGATCGAGGGGGCTCCACTGAAGCTTTCTTT
>NA|TRBJ2-4|TRBV2|NA
CATQGAKNIQYF
TGTGCCACCCAGGGGGCCAAAAACATTCAGTACTTC
>NA|TRBJ2-5|TRBV5-6|NA
CASSRDGTQETQYF
TGTGCCAGCAGCCGGGACGGGACCCAAGAGACCCAGTACTTC
>NA|TRBJ1-2|TRBV6-5|NA
CASGFTDSYGYTF
TGTGCCAGCGGGTTTACCGACTCCTATGGCTACACCTTC
>NA|TRBJ1-5|TRBV27|NA
CASSLGSSNQPQHF
TGTGCCAGCAGTTTAGGGAGTAGCAATCAGCCCCAGCATTTT
>few|TRBJ2-2|TRBV19|NA
CASSSQRTEFTGELFF
TGTGCCAGTAGTAGCCAAAGGACAGAATTCACCGGGGAGCTGTTTTTT
>NA|TRBJ2-4|TRBV4-1|TRBD1
CASSQGQGAADIQYF
TGCGCCAGCAGCCAGGGACAGGGGGCGGCGGACATTCAGTACTTC
>NA|TRBJ2-7|TRBV7-9|NA
CASSSDSAYEQYF
TGTGCCAGCAGTTCCGACTCCGCCTACGAGCAGTACTTC
>few|TRBJ2-5|TRBV15|NA
CATSITGKETQYF
TGTGCCACCAGCATTACAGGGAAAGAGACCCAGTACTTC
>NA|TRBJ2-1|TRBV30|TRBD1
CAWSAGTGVNEQFF
TGTGCCTGGAGCGCCGGGACAGGGGTTAATGAGCAGTTCTTC
>NA|TRBJ2-7|TRBV12-2|NA
CASRFILSYEQYF
TGTGCAAGTCGCTTTATCCTCTCCTACGAGCAGTACTTC
>NA|TRBJ2-1|TRBV29-1|TRBD2
CSVVSPPRGGQNEQFF
TGCAGCGTTGTTTCCCCCCCCCGCGGGGGGCAGAATGAGCAGTTCTTC
>few|TRBJ2-2|TRBV5-1|TRBD2
CASSLGLAGTGELFF
TGCGCCAGCAGCTTAGGACTAGCAGGAACCGGGGAGCTGTTTTTT
>NA|TRBJ1-1|TRBV27|TRBD1
CASYDRGLNTEAFF
TGTGCCAGCTACGACAGGGGTTTGAACACTGAAGCTTTCTTT